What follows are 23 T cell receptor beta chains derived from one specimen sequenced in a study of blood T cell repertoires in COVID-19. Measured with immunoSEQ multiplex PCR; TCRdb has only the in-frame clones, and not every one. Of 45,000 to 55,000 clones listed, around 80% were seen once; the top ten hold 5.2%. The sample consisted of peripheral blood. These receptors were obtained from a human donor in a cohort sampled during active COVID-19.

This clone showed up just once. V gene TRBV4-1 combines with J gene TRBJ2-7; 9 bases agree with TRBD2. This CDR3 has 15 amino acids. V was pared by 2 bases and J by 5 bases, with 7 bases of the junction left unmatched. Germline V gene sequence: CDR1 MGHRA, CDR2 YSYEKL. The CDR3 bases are TGCGCCAGCAGCCAATCCTTAGCGGGAGTACACGAGCAGTACTTC. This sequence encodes CASSQSLAGVHEQYF.

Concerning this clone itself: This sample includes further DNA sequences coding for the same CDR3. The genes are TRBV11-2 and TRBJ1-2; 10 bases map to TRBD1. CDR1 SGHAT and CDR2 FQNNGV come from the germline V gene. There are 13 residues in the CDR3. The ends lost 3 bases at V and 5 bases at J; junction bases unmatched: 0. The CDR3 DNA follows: TGTGCCAGCAGCTTGGGACAGGGGTATGGCTACACCTTC. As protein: CASSLGQGYGYTF. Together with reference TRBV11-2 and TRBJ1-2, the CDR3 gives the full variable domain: EAGVAQSPRYKIIEKRQSVAFWCNPISGHATLYWYQQILGQGPKLLIQFQNNGVVDDSQLPKDRFSAERLKGVDSTLKIQPAKLEDSAVYLCASSLGQGYGYTFGSGTRLTVV.

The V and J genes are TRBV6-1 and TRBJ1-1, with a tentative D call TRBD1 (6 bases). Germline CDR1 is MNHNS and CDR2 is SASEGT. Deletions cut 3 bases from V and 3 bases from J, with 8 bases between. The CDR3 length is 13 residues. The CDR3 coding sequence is TGTGCCAGCAGTGATGCAGGGGACACTGAAGCTTTCTTT. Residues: CASSDAGDTEAFF.

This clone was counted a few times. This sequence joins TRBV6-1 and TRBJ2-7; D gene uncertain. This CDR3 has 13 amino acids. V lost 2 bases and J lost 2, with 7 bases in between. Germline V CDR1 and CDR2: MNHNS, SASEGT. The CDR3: CASSEPYAYEQYF. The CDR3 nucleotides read TGTGCCAGCAGTGAACCCTACGCCTACGAGCAGTACTTC.

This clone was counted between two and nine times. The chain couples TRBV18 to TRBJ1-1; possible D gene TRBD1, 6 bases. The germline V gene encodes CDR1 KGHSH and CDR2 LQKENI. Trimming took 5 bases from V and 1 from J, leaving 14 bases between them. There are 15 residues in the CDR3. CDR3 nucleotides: TGTGCCAGCTCAACCCGGACAGCACGGAACACTGAAGCTTTCTTT. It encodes CASSTRTARNTEAFF.

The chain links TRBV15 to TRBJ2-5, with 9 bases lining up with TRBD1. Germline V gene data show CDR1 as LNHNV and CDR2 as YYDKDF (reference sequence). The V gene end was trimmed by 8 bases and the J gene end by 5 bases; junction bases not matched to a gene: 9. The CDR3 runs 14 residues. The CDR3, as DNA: TGTGCCACCGGACCGACAGGGGGACGGGAGACCCAGTACTTC. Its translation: CATGPTGGRETQYF.

The DNA of the CDR3 is TGTGCCAGCAGCATCTTAGCACGACAGGATGGGCCACAATACGTAGTCTATGGCTACACCTTC. Translating it yields CASSILARQDGPQYVVYGYTF. This rearrangement joins TRBV13 to TRBJ1-2; maybe TRBD1 (6 bases). The CDR3 is 21 residues long. Germline values: CDR1 PRHDT, CDR2 FYEKMQ (reference sequence). The V and J ends lost 5 bases and 4 bases respectively, with 35 bases between them. Combining the CDR3 with reference TRBV13 and TRBJ1-2 gives the whole variable domain AAGVIQSPRHLIKEKRETATLKCYPIPRHDTVYWYQQGPGQDPQFLISFYEKMQSDKGSIPDRFSAQQFSDYHSELNMSSLELGDSALYFCASSILARQDGPQYVVYGYTFGSGTRLTVV.

As DNA, the CDR3 is TGCGCCAGCAGCCAAGAAGCCCTCCCTAACACTGAAGCTTTCTTT. As protein: CASSQEALPNTEAFF. This chain uses TRBV4-1 with TRBJ1-1, with no clear D. From germline, CDR1 is MGHRA and CDR2 YSYEKL. V gave up 0 bases and J gave up 2 bases, with 10 bases separating them. This CDR3 has 15 amino acids.

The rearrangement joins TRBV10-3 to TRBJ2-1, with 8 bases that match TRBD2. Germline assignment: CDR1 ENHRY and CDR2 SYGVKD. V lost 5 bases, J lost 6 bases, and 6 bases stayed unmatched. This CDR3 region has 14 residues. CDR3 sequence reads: CAISFSGVGNEQFF. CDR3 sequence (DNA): TGTGCCATCAGTTTTAGCGGGGTGGGCAATGAGCAGTTCTTC.

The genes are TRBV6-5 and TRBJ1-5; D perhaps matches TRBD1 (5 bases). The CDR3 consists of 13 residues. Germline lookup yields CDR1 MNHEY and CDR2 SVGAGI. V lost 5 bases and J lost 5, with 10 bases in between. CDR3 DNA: TGTGCCAGCAGTCTGACAGATTATCAGCCCCAGCATTTT. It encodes CASSLTDYQPQHF.

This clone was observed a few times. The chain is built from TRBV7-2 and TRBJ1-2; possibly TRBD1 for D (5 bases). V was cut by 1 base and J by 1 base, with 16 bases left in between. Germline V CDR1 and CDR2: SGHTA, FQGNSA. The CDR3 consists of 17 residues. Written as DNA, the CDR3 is TGTGCCAGCAGCTTAGTTGGGAGGGGACGGGGTAACTATGGCTACACCTTC. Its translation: CASSLVGRGRGNYGYTF.

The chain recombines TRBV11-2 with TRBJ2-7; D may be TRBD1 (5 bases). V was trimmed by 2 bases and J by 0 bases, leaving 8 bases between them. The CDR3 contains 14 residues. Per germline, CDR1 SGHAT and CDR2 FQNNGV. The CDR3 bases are TGTGCCAGCAGCTTACCAGGGATCTCCTACGAGCAGTACTTC. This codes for CASSLPGISYEQYF.

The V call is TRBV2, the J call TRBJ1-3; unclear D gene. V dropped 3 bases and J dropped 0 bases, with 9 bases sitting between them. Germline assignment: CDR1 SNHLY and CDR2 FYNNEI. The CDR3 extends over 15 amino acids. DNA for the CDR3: TGTGCCAGCAGTGAGGTTGGCTTCTCTGGAAACACCATATATTTT. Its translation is CASSEVGFSGNTIYF.

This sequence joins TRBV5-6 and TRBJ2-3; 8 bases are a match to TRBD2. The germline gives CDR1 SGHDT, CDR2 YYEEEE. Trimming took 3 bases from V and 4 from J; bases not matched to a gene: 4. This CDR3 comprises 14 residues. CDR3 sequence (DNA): TGTGCCAGCAGCTCCGGACTAGCCGCAGATACGCAGTATTTT. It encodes CASSSGLAADTQYF. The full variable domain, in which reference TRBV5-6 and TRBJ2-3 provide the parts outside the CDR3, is DAGVTQSPTHLIKTRGQQVTLRCSPKSGHDTVSWYQQALGQGPQFIFQYYEEEERQRGNFPDRFSGHQFPNYSSELNVNALLLGDSALYLCASSSGLAADTQYFGPGTRLTVL.

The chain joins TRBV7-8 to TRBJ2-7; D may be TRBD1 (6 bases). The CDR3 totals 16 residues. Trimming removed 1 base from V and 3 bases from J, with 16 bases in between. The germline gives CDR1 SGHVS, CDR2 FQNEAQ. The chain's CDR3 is CASSLDFSGQIYEQYF. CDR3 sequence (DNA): TGTGCCAGCAGCTTAGATTTCTCGGGACAAATCTACGAGCAGTACTTC.

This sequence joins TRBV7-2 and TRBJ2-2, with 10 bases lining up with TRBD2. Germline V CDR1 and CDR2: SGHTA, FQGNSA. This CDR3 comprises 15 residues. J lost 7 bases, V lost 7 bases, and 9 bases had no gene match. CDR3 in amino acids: CASNDSGGPGGELFF. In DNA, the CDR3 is TGTGCCAGCAACGATAGCGGGGGGCCGGGCGGGGAGCTGTTTTTT.

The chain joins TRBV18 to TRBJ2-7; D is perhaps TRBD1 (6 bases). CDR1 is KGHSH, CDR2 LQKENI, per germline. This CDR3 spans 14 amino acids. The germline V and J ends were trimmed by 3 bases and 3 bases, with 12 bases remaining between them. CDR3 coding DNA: TGTGCCAGCTCACCGGAGCAGGACAGCTACGAGCAGTACTTC. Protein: CASSPEQDSYEQYF.

CDR3 coding DNA: TGCGCCAGCAGCTTGGTAGCGGGTAGCACAGATACGCAGTATTTT. It encodes CASSLVAGSTDTQYF. The chain has TRBV5-1 and TRBJ2-3; the match to TRBD2 covers 7 bases. After removal of 0 bases from V and 0 bases from J, the junction contained 1 base not matched to a gene. CDR3 size: 15 residues. The germline gives CDR1 SGHRS, CDR2 YFSETQ.

In DNA form, the CDR3 reads TGTGCCAGCAGCCAAGGGGGTGTCTGGCAAAATTCACCCCTCCACTTT. Amino acid sequence: CASSQGGVWQNSPLHF. This rearrangement joins TRBV5-6 to TRBJ1-6; D is perhaps TRBD1 (6 bases). The CDR3 length is 16 residues. Trimming stripped 4 bases from V and 7 bases from J, with 18 bases between. In germline, CDR1 is SGHDT, CDR2 YYEEEE. The full variable domain, completed using reference TRBV5-6 and TRBJ1-6, is DAGVTQSPTHLIKTRGQQVTLRCSPKSGHDTVSWYQQALGQGPQFIFQYYEEEERQRGNFPDRFSGHQFPNYSSELNVNALLLGDSALYLCASSQGGVWQNSPLHFGNGTRLTVT.

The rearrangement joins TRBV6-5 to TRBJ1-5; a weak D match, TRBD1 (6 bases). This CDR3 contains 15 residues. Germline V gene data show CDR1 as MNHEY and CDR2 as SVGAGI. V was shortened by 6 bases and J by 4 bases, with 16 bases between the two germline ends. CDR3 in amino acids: CASSSLTGWNQPQHF. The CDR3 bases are TGTGCCAGCAGCTCTCTGACAGGCTGGAATCAGCCCCAGCATTTT.

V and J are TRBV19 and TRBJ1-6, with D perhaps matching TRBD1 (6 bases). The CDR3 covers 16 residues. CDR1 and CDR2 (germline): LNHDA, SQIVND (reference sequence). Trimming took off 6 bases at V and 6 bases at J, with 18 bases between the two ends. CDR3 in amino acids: CASRERWTAFNSPLHF. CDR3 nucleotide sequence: TGTGCCAGTAGGGAACGATGGACAGCCTTTAATTCACCCCTCCACTTT.

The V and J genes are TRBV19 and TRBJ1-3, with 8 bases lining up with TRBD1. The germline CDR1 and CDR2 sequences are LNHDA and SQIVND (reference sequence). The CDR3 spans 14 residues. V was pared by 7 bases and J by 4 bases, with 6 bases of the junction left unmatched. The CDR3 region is CASTRTGPGNTIYF. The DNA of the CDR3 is TGTGCCAGTACCAGGACAGGGCCAGGAAACACCATATATTTT. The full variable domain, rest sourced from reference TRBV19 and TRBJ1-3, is DGGITQSPKYLFRKEGQNVTLSCEQNLNHDAMYWYRQDPGQGLRLIYYSQIVNDFQKGDIAEGYSVSREKKESFPLTVTSAQKNPTAFYLCASTRTGPGNTIYFGEGSWLTVV.

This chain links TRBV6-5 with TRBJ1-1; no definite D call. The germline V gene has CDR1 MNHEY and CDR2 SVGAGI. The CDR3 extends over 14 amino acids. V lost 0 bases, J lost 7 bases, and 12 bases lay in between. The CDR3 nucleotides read TGTGCCAGCAGTTACTCGGAGGTGGTGGGTGAAGCTTTCTTT. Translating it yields CASSYSEVVGEAFF.